This TCR beta chain was sequenced during a study of CD8+ T cells in alopecia areata. Extracted RNA was reverse transcribed into cDNA, the sequencing template. TCRdb keeps only in-frame clones here, not all; method: immunoSEQ multiplex PCR. The sample yields around 15,000 clones, more than 45% seen once. CDR1 and CDR2 (germline): MNHEY, SVGAGI. The CDR3 loop spans 15 amino acids. V gave up 2 bases and J gave up 4 bases; unmatched junction bases: 5. Those with alopecia areata gave lesional scalp punch biopsies and peripheral blood. The clonotype comes from a human donor with alopecia areata. This chain connects TRBV6-5 to TRBJ2-1; 7 bases are shared with TRBD2. Sample: skin. The CDR3 here is CASSYIREEYNEQFF. The CDR3 DNA reads TGTGCCAGCAGTTACATACGGGAGGAGTACAATGAGCAGTTCTTC.